This T cell receptor beta chain was profiled in a study of blood T cells in healthy people across ages. A second roughly 6 to 12 cycle PCR used barcoded and J-beta primers. TCRdb reprocessed the 5' RACE reads with MiXCR, giving one entry per CDR3 protein. Counted here are around 600,000 distinct CDR3 sequences, around 50% occurring once; the ten biggest clones make up 20% to 25%. Germline lookup yields CDR1 LGHNA and CDR2 YSLEER. This CDR3 is 14 amino acids long. V was cut by 4 bases and J by 6 bases, with 15 bases left in between. The clonotype comes from a man older than 75 in good health. The V gene is TRBV4-3, the J gene TRBJ1-2; tentatively, D is TRBD1 (5 bases). Sequencing was done on a sample of blood. CDR3 sequence: CASSPDTFWNGYTF. The CDR3 DNA follows: TGCGCCAGCAGCCCGGACACTTTTTGGAATGGCTACACCTTC.